This T cell receptor beta chain was observed in a study of blood T cells in healthy people across ages. Total RNA was extracted at no less than 5 micrograms per sample. Notes on this clonotype: Its antigen is not known. Compared with germline, one end of the junction differs, possibly owing to a read error.

The second PCR ran roughly 6 to 11 cycles with a sample-barcoded 5' primer and J-beta primers. Each CDR3 protein gets one entry after TCRdb re-called the 5' RACE reads with MiXCR. The sample gives 1.2 million to 1.5 million distinct CDR3 sequences, 59% of which show up once; 6.5% to 8.5% is in the top ten. Germline V gene data show CDR1 as MGHRA and CDR2 as YSYEKL. CDR3 length equals 17 residues. Study-level findings and limits: Age advanced and TCR beta diversity per million T cells fell, roughly linearly. Calculation of diversity from one million T cells yielded estimates considered to be underestimates.

The V and J genes are TRBV4-1 and TRBJ2-1; no reliable D call. The receptor comes from a young man in good health. The sequenced sample consisted of blood. CDR3 sequence: CASSPTVFGQVNNERFF. CDR3 DNA sequence: TGCGCCAGCAGCCCCACGGTTTTCGGGCAGGTCAACAATGAGCGGTTCTTC.